The 25 T cell receptor beta chains given below trace back to one sample, sequenced in a study of T cell responses to AZD1222 COVID-19 vaccine (dated by TCRdb to the early 2020s). The library was built by means of the immunoSEQ multiplex PCR assay. What TCRdb holds here is the immuneACCESS table cut down to in-frame rearrangements. Part of the clones is not present; checked against another copy, under half of the missing clones reflect an unresolved V gene, and the others are unexplained. This sample lists tens of thousands of clones; 90% were detected once. The ten largest make up roughly 5% of the sample. The sample's time point label, decoded: about 28 days (+/-7) after the second vaccine dose. The source material was peripheral blood, sampled 28 days after the second AZD1222 dose. Receptor source: an adult who received the AZD1222 COVID-19 vaccine.

This clone was seen ten or more times. The chain is built from TRBV30 and TRBJ2-7; the D is unclear. The germline V gene has CDR1 GTSNPN and CDR2 SVGIG (reference sequence). Trimming removed 2 bases from V and 5 bases from J, with 7 bases in between. The CDR3 covers 11 residues. Here the CDR3 reads CAWSRPNEQYF. The CDR3, as DNA: TGTGCCTGGAGTAGACCAAACGAGCAGTACTTC.

V and J are TRBV5-6 and TRBJ1-5; D is ambiguous. This CDR3 has 16 residues. CDR1 SGHDT and CDR2 YYEEEE come from the germline V gene. V lost 0 bases and J 5 bases, leaving 15 bases between the germline ends. DNA for the CDR3: TGTGCCAGCAGCTTGGGAGCCAGGACCGGGGATCAGCCCCAGCATTTT. It yields the protein CASSLGARTGDQPQHF.

The gene calls are TRBV5-1 and TRBJ2-3, with D perhaps matching TRBD2 (5 bases). This CDR3 has 14 residues. V lost 5 bases to trimming and J lost 0 bases, with 10 bases between them. The germline gives CDR1 SGHRS, CDR2 YFSETQ. The CDR3 here is CASRTEGSTDTQYF. In DNA form, the CDR3 reads TGCGCCAGCAGAACAGAGGGTAGCACAGATACGCAGTATTTT. Combining the CDR3 with reference TRBV5-1 and TRBJ2-3 gives the whole variable domain KAGVTQTPRYLIKTRGQQVTLSCSPISGHRSVSWYQQTPGQGLQFLFEYFSETQRNKGNFPGRFSGRQFSNSRSEMNVSTLELGDSALYLCASRTEGSTDTQYFGPGTRLTVL.

The chain is built from TRBV6-5 and TRBJ1-3; the D gene is possibly TRBD1 (5 bases). The CDR3 covers 16 residues. Germline assignment: CDR1 MNHEY and CDR2 SVGAGI. V dropped 0 bases and J dropped 2 bases, with 11 bases sitting between them. The CDR3 here is CASSYSTAGTGNTIYF. In DNA form, the CDR3 reads TGTGCCAGCAGTTACTCGACAGCAGGGACTGGAAACACCATATATTTT.

The genes are TRBV28 and TRBJ1-2; the D is unclear. Trimming removed 3 bases at V and 4 bases at J, with 9 bases between. CDR3 length: 13 residues. Germline V gene lookup returns CDR1 MDHEN and CDR2 SYDVKM. CDR3 sequence: CASSFPGFYGYTF. The CDR3 region has the DNA TGTGCCAGCAGTTTCCCGGGCTTCTATGGCTACACCTTC.

The genes are TRBV11-3 and TRBJ2-5; D is possibly TRBD1 or TRBD2 (6 bases each). V was clipped by 3 bases and J by 5 bases, with 13 bases between them. The CDR3 length is 14 residues. The germline V gene encodes CDR1 SGHNT and CDR2 YENEEA. DNA of the CDR3: TGTGCCAGCAGCTTGGGGGGCCTGAGGGAGACCCAGTACTTC. Encoded protein: CASSLGGLRETQYF.

The genes are TRBV3-1 (or the pseudogene TRBV3-2) and TRBJ1-1; D is uncertain. This CDR3 has 14 amino acids. Trimming left V 3 bases short and J 0 bases short, with 8 bases between. Germline lookup yields CDR1 LGHDT and CDR2 YNNKEL (reference sequence). The CDR3 spells CASSQGWMNTEAFF. The CDR3 nucleotides are TGTGCCAGCAGCCAGGGGTGGATGAACACTGAAGCTTTCTTT.

This clone was seen only once. This chain links TRBV12-3 or TRBV12-4 with TRBJ1-4, with unresolved D. CDR3 length: 12 amino acids. Trimming stripped 3 bases from V and 8 bases from J, with 7 bases between. The CDR3 region is CASSFLGEKLFF. The CDR3 DNA reads as TGTGCCAGCAGTTTTTTAGGAGAAAAACTGTTTTTT.

The CDR3: CASSQGQGTGEAFF. CDR3 DNA: TGTGCCAGCAGTCAGGGACAGGGTACGGGTGAAGCTTTCTTT. The chain links TRBV6-6 to TRBJ1-1; 9 bases line up with TRBD1. Germline V lookup: CDR1 MNHNY, CDR2 SVGAGI (reference sequence). The CDR3 consists of 14 residues. J was trimmed by 7 bases and V by 5 bases; bases with no gene match: 8.

The chain recombines TRBV6-1 with TRBJ2-5; 7 bases fit TRBD1. Germline CDR1 reads MNHNS; CDR2 reads SASEGT. This CDR3 has 13 residues. V lost 3 bases, J lost 3 bases, and 1 base stayed unmatched. CDR3 DNA: TGTGCCAGCAGTGATGACAGGGAAGAGACCCAGTACTTC. This gives the protein CASSDDREETQYF.

This clone was detected once. The rearrangement links TRBV14 to TRBJ1-1; perhaps TRBD1 as D (6 bases). Germline V gene lookup returns CDR1 SGHDN and CDR2 FVKESK. The CDR3 is 14 residues long. The V end was cut by 4 bases, the J end by 0 bases, with 9 bases between. The CDR3 DNA reads TGTGCCAGCAGCCCCGGACAGCTGAACACTGAAGCTTTCTTT. Translated: CASSPGQLNTEAFF.

V and J are TRBV12-3 or TRBV12-4 and TRBJ1-1, with D unresolved. The CDR3 has 13 amino acids. The V and J ends lost 5 bases and 1 base respectively, with 8 bases between them. CDR3 amino acids: CASSPTANTEAFF. The DNA for the CDR3 is TGTGCCAGCAGTCCCACAGCGAACACTGAAGCTTTCTTT.

This clone occurred a few times. The gene calls are TRBV11-2 and TRBJ1-2; D may be TRBD1 (5 bases). Germline CDR1 SGHAT, CDR2 FQNNGV. The CDR3 length is 19 residues. The V end lost 4 bases, the J end lost 3 bases, and 27 bases lay between the germline ends. CDR3 sequence reads: CASSSPWGTITGTDYGYTF. The CDR3 nucleotides are TGTGCCAGCAGCTCCCCTTGGGGGACGATTACAGGAACGGACTATGGCTACACCTTC.

V is TRBV4-1 and J is TRBJ2-7; the match to TRBD1 covers 7 bases. With V trimmed by 4 bases and J by 2 bases, 2 bases remained unmatched. CDR3 length equals 13 residues. Germline CDR1 is MGHRA and CDR2 is YSYEKL. The CDR3: CASSLGTAYEQYF. DNA of the CDR3: TGCGCCAGCAGCCTGGGGACAGCCTACGAGCAGTACTTC.

V gene TRBV19 combines with J gene TRBJ1-5, with D hard to call. This CDR3 region has 14 residues. V was cut by 2 bases and J by 6 bases, with 11 bases left in between. Germline values: CDR1 LNHDA, CDR2 SQIVND (reference sequence). This CDR3 is CASSIIKGGQPQHF. The CDR3 nucleotides are TGTGCCAGTAGTATAATAAAGGGAGGTCAGCCCCAGCATTTT.

The chain has TRBV30 and TRBJ2-7; 9 nucleotides line up with TRBD1. The CDR3 loop spans 15 amino acids. V lost 4 bases to trimming and J lost 0 bases; unmatched junction nucleotides: 7. CDR1 and CDR2 from the germline V gene are GTSNPN and SVGIG (reference sequence). CDR3 coding DNA: TGTGCCTGGAACATCGACAGGGGGAGCTCCTACGAGCAGTACTTC. It specifies CAWNIDRGSSYEQYF.

This clone turned up a few times. Other DNA variants within this sample encode the same CDR3. The V call is TRBV15, the J call TRBJ1-5; D unresolved. CDR1 is LNHNV, CDR2 YYDKDF, per germline (reference sequence). The CDR3 loop spans 12 amino acids. V lost 0 bases, J lost 6 bases, and 3 bases lay in between. CDR3 coding DNA: TGTGCCACCAGCAGAGATGTTCAGCCCCAGCATTTT. Amino acids: CATSRDVQPQHF. Supplemented by reference TRBV15 and TRBJ1-5, the full variable domain reads DAMVIQNPRYQVTQFGKPVTLSCSQTLNHNVMYWYQQKSSQAPKLLFHYYDKDFNNEADTPDNFQSRRPNTSFCFLDIRSPGLGDTAMYLCATSRDVQPQHFGDGTRLSIL.

This chain connects TRBV6-5 to TRBJ1-1, with 9 nucleotides matching TRBD1. Trimming at V came to 5 bases and at J to 1 base, leaving 5 bases not matched to a gene. The CDR3 is 15 amino acids. Germline loops: CDR1 MNHEY, CDR2 SVGAGI. This chain's CDR3 is CASSPGQGENTEAFF. The CDR3 nucleotides are TGTGCCAGCAGTCCGGGACAGGGAGAGAACACTGAAGCTTTCTTT.

The rearrangement joins TRBV4-3 to TRBJ1-6, with D hard to call. Trimming shortened V by 0 bases and J by 9 bases, and 12 bases separated the two germline ends. The CDR3 has 15 amino acids. Germline V CDR1 and CDR2: LGHNA, YSLEER. The CDR3 DNA sequence: TGCGCCAGCAGCCAAGAGATCCTCTCCTCTTCACCCCTCCACTTT. This encodes CASSQEILSSSPLHF.

The chain couples TRBV2 to TRBJ1-6, with D unclear. Trimming took off 4 bases at V and 9 bases at J, with 7 bases between the two ends. Germline CDR1 SNHLY, CDR2 FYNNEI. The CDR3 loop spans 12 amino acids. The CDR3 bases are TGTGCCAGCAGTGCCGGGTCTTCACCCCTCCACTTT. Amino acid sequence: CASSAGSSPLHF.

CDR3 DNA sequence: TGTGCCAGCAGCTTAGGCCTAATCCGCTACGAGCAGTACTTC. The encoded protein is CASSLGLIRYEQYF. This sequence joins TRBV13 and TRBJ2-7; D call uncertain. The CDR3 has 14 amino acids. The germline CDR1 and CDR2 sequences are PRHDT and FYEKMQ (reference sequence). The V end lost 0 bases, the J end lost 3 bases, and 9 bases lay between the germline ends.

The gene calls are TRBV11-2 and TRBJ2-5, with D perhaps given as TRBD1 or TRBD2 (5 bases each). The germline V gene encodes CDR1 SGHAT and CDR2 FQNNGV. V lost 1 base, J lost 5 bases, and 14 bases lay in between. The CDR3 covers 15 residues. The CDR3 spells CASSLGGTRGETQYF. The CDR3 DNA follows: TGTGCCAGCAGCTTAGGTGGGACCCGAGGGGAGACCCAGTACTTC. Together with reference TRBV11-2 and TRBJ2-5, the CDR3 gives the full variable domain: EAGVAQSPRYKIIEKRQSVAFWCNPISGHATLYWYQQILGQGPKLLIQFQNNGVVDDSQLPKDRFSAERLKGVDSTLKIQPAKLEDSAVYLCASSLGGTRGETQYFGPGTRLLVL.

Points on this clone: The junction shows a germline mismatch at one end, possibly a read error. V and J are TRBV7-2 and TRBJ2-2; 10 bases line up with TRBD2. Germline loops: CDR1 SGHTA, CDR2 FQGNSA. The CDR3 is 13 amino acids. The CDR3 reads CASSLESGGVLFF. In DNA, the CDR3 is TGTGCCAGCAGCTTAGAGAGCGGGGGGGTGCTGTTTTTT.

This clone was counted once. As DNA, the CDR3 is TGTGCCAGCAGCTTAGCTTTTGGTGGAACAACTAATGAAAAACTGTTTTTT. Translation: CASSLAFGGTTNEKLFF. J is TRBJ1-4 and V is TRBV7-2; no firm D call. This CDR3 is 17 amino acids long. Trimming cost V 0 bases and J 0 bases, with 11 bases left between them. Germline V lookup: CDR1 SGHTA, CDR2 FQGNSA.

V is TRBV6-5 and J is TRBJ1-4; D is ambiguous. The germline V gene encodes CDR1 MNHEY and CDR2 SVGAGI. The V gene lost 8 bases and the J gene lost 4 bases, with 14 bases spanning the gap. This CDR3 contains 14 residues. CDR3 amino acids: CASGYDLVNEKLFF. The CDR3 DNA is TGTGCCAGCGGGTATGACTTGGTTAATGAAAAACTGTTTTTT.